Sequencing of this T cell receptor beta chain was carried out in a study of CD8+ T cells in alopecia areata. This CDR3 has 13 residues. Germline values: CDR1 SQVTM, CDR2 ANQGSEA. Trimming took 5 bases from V and 6 from J; bases not matched to a gene: 5. This clone was seen a handful of times. RNA, once extracted, was reverse transcribed into cDNA for use as the sequencing template. This table comes from immunoSEQ multiplex PCR, and its TCRdb copy is limited to in-frame clones, with some not included. There are about 290,000 clones in the sample; more than 45% occur only once, and over 1.5% lies in the top ten. Treatment meaning: oral pan-JAK inhibitor, 5-10 mg twice daily.

The TCR originated in a human donor with alopecia areata. The chain is built from TRBV29-1 and TRBJ1-2; 11 bases map to TRBD1. Sequenced here: CD4+ T cells sorted from blood, sampled at week 24, from a patient treated with tofacitinib. This chain's CDR3 is CSVLGQGAHGYTF. The CDR3, as DNA: TGCAGCGTTCTTGGACAGGGGGCGCATGGCTACACCTTC.